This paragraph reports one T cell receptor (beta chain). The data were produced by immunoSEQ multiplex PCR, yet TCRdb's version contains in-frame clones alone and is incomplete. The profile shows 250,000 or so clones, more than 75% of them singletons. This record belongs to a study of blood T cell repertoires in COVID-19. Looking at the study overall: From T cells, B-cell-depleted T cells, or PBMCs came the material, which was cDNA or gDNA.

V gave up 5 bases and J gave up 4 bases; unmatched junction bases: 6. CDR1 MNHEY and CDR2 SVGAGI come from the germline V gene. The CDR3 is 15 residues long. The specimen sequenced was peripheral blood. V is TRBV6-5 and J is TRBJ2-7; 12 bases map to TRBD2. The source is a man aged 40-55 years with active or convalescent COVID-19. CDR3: CASSLAGGPGYEQYF. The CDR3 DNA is TGTGCCAGCAGTCTAGCGGGAGGGCCCGGGTACGAGCAGTACTTC.